The rows below give T cell receptor beta chains drawn from one sample of a study of technical replicates of blood from a few donors. Profiled with immunoSEQ multiplex PCR; TCRdb holds only in-frame clones, not every one. This table holds under 100,000 clones, approximately 97% found once. The material sequenced was T cells isolated from PBMCs. These receptors all come from a human donor in good health. The CDR3 runs from the conserved cysteine through the conserved F or W. Fields, in order: D gene, V gene, clone size, J gene, CDR3 DNA, CDR3 protein. D genes are given only for firm matches. Some rows have no size entry. The others give once, few or many, or a class for an expanded clone.

TRBD2,TRBV19,.,TRBJ2-5,TGTGCCAGTAAAGGACTAGCGGGTGAGGGCAGACTACAAGAGACCCAGTACTTC,CASKGLAGEGRLQETQYF
.,TRBV6-6,.,TRBJ2-5,TGTGCCAGCAGTAACAGTAACCAAGAGACCCAGTACTTC,CASSNSNQETQYF
.,TRBV11-3,.,TRBJ2-2,TGTGCCAGCAGCCGCGTGGACAGATCGAACACCGGGGAGCTGTTTTTT,CASSRVDRSNTGELFF
.,TRBV4-1,.,TRBJ2-5,TGCGCCAGCAGCCAAGTTTATCTAGAGACCCAGTACTTC,CASSQVYLETQYF
.,TRBV5-1,.,TRBJ1-5,TGCGCCAGCAGCTTGGATGGGGAGAGCAATCAGCCCCAGCATTTT,CASSLDGESNQPQHF
.,TRBV6-5,.,TRBJ1-4,TGTGCCAGCAGTTCGAGACTAGGTGAAAAACTGTTTTTT,CASSSRLGEKLFF
TRBD1,TRBV7-6,.,TRBJ2-6,TGTGCCAGCAGCCTAGACAGGGTCTCTGGGGCCAACGTCCTGACTTTC,CASSLDRVSGANVLTF
.,TRBV11-2,.,TRBJ1-2,TGTGCCAGCAGCCCTCGGACAGTAATTAACTATGGCTACACCTTC,CASSPRTVINYGYTF
TRBD2,TRBV6-4,.,TRBJ2-1,TGTGCCAGCAGTTCTAGCGGGAGCTCCTACAATGAGCAGTTCTTC,CASSSSGSSYNEQFF
TRBD1,TRBV29-1,.,TRBJ2-7,TGCAGCGTTGGGGACAGGGGGCCCTACGAGCAGTACTTC,CSVGDRGPYEQYF
TRBD2,TRBV19,.,TRBJ2-3,TGTGCCAGTAGTATTGACCCAGCGGGAGCCACAGATACGCAGTATTTT,CASSIDPAGATDTQYF
TRBD2,TRBV5-1,.,TRBJ2-7,TGCGCCAGCAGCTTACTAGCGGGAGGGCCAGACGAGCAGTACTTC,CASSLLAGGPDEQYF
.,TRBV7-3,.,TRBJ1-1,TGTGCCAGCAGCCCCTCGGGGGGGGGCACTGAAGCTTTCTTT,CASSPSGGGTEAFF
TRBD1,TRBV6-5,.,TRBJ1-2,TGTGCCAGCAGAGGGGACAGGGGCAGGAACTATGGCTACACCTTC,CASRGDRGRNYGYTF
TRBD2,TRBV4-3,.,TRBJ2-2,TGCGCCAGCAGCCAGGAAGTAGCGGGAGTTGCCGGGGAGCTGTTTTTT,CASSQEVAGVAGELFF
.,TRBV30,.,TRBJ2-1,TGTGCCTGGAGGCTAGCCGCAAGCTCCTACAATGAGCAGTTCTTC,CAWRLAASSYNEQFF
.,TRBV6-4,few,TRBJ2-1,TGTGCCAGCAGTGACTCTAGCGGCTCCTACAATGAGCAGTTCTTC,CASSDSSGSYNEQFF
.,TRBV6-5,.,TRBJ2-1,TGTGCCAGCAGTCCCGGGATCTATGAGCAGTTCTTC,CASSPGIYEQFF
.,TRBV27,.,TRBJ2-3,TGTGCCAGCGGACAGACCACAGATACGCAGTATTTT,CASGQTTDTQYF
.,TRBV6-5,.,TRBJ1-4,TGTGCCAGCAGTTACGATGGGGGGTCAGCTGAAAAACTGTTTTTT,CASSYDGGSAEKLFF
.,TRBV9,.,TRBJ2-1,TGTGCCAGCAGCGTAGCGGTTTCTGCTATCGATGAGCAGTTCTTC,CASSVAVSAIDEQFF
.,TRBV6-5,.,TRBJ1-2,TGTGCCAGCACGGGGGATGACTATGGCTACACCTTC,CASTGDDYGYTF
.,TRBV30,.,TRBJ2-7,TGTGCCTGCTTAGGAGCCTACGAGCAGTACTTC,CACLGAYEQYF
TRBD2,TRBV6-5,.,TRBJ2-7,TGTGCCAGCAGTTACTTCAGCGGGAGGCCCGAGCAGTACTTC,CASSYFSGRPEQYF
.,TRBV5-6,once,TRBJ2-7,TGTGCCAGCAGTCCAGTCCCTAGCTCCTACGAGCAGTACTTC,CASSPVPSSYEQYF
TRBD1,TRBV14,.,TRBJ2-7,TGTGCCAGCAGCCAAGGGACAGGGGGCTACGAGCAGTACTTC,CASSQGTGGYEQYF
.,TRBV11-3,.,TRBJ2-1,TGTGCCAGCAGTTTTTCCCTTCCCGGTGAGCAGTTCTTC,CASSFSLPGEQFF
.,TRBV10-3,.,TRBJ1-2,TGTGCCATCAGTGTTCAACAGACCACCTATGGCTACACCTTC,CAISVQQTTYGYTF
TRBD2,TRBV2,.,TRBJ2-1,TGTGCCAGCAGGGTATTCGCTAGCGGTACTAGCTCCTACAATGAGCAGTTCTTC,CASRVFASGTSSYNEQFF
TRBD1,TRBV7-9,.,TRBJ2-1,TGTGCCAGCACTAAAAAGGACAGGAGCTCCTACAATGAGCAGTTCTTC,CASTKKDRSSYNEQFF
TRBD2,TRBV9,.,TRBJ2-3,TGTGCCAGCAGCTACCTAGCGGGTCCACCAACAGATACGCAGTATTTT,CASSYLAGPPTDTQYF